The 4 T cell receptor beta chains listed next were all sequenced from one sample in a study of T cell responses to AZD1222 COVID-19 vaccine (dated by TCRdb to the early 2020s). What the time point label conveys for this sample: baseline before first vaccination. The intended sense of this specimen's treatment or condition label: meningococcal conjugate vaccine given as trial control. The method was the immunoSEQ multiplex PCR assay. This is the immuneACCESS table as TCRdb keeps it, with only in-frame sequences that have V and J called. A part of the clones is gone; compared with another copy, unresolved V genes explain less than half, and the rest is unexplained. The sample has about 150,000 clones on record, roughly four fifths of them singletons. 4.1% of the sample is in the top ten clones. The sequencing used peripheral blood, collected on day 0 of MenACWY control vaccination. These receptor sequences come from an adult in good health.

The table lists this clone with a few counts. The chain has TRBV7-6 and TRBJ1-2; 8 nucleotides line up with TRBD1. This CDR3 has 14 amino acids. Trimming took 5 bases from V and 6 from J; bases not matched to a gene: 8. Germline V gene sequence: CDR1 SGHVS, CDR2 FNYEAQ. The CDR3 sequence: CASSLFDRGNGYTF. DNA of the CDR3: TGTGCCAGCAGCCTTTTCGACAGGGGAAATGGCTACACCTTC. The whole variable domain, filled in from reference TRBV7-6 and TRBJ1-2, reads GAGVSQSPRYKVTKRGQDVALRCDPISGHVSLYWYRQALGQGPEFLTYFNYEAQQDKSGLPNDRFSAERPEGSISTLTIQRTEQRDSAMYRCASSLFDRGNGYTFGSGTRLTVV.

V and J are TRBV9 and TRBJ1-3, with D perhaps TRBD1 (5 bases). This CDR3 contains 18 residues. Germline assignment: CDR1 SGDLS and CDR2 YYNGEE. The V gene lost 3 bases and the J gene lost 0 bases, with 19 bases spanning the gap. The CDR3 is CASSAGRVLGGSGNTIYF. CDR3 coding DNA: TGTGCCAGCAGCGCGGGCAGGGTTTTGGGGGGCTCTGGAAACACCATATATTTT. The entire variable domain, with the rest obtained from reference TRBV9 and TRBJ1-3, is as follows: DSGVTQTPKHLITATGQRVTLRCSPRSGDLSVYWYQQSLDQGLQFLIQYYNGEERAKGNILERFSAQQFPDLHSELNLSSLELGDSALYFCASSAGRVLGGSGNTIYFGEGSWLTVV.

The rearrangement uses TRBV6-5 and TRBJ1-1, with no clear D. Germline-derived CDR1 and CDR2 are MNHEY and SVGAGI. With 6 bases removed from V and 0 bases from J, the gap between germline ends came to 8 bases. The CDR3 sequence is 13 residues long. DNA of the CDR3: TGTGCCAGCAGCGGCAGCATGAACACTGAAGCTTTCTTT. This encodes CASSGSMNTEAFF.

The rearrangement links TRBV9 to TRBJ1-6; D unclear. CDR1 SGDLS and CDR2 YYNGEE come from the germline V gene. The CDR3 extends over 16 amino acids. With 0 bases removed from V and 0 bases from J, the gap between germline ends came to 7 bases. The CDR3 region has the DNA TGTGCCAGCAGCGTAGCTGGAAGCTCCTATAATTCACCCCTCCACTTT. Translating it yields CASSVAGSSYNSPLHF.